This TCR beta chain derives from a study of technical replicates of blood from a handful of donors. Libraries were prepared by immunoSEQ multiplex PCR; TCRdb keeps only in-frame clonotypes and omits some of them. The sample includes tens of thousands of clones, around nine tenths of them seen just once. This clonotype originated in a human donor in good health. Sequences were obtained from T cells isolated from PBMCs.

This CDR3 is CASSDLGALGAQHF. CDR3 DNA sequence: TGTGCCAGCAGTGATTTGGGGGCCTTGGGGGCCCAGCATTTT. This rearrangement joins TRBV7-9 to TRBJ1-5, with a possible D match to TRBD1 (6 bases). The CDR3 has 14 amino acids. V was shortened by 6 bases and J by 11 bases, with 20 bases between the two germline ends. Germline CDR1 is SEHNR and CDR2 is FQNEAQ (reference sequence).